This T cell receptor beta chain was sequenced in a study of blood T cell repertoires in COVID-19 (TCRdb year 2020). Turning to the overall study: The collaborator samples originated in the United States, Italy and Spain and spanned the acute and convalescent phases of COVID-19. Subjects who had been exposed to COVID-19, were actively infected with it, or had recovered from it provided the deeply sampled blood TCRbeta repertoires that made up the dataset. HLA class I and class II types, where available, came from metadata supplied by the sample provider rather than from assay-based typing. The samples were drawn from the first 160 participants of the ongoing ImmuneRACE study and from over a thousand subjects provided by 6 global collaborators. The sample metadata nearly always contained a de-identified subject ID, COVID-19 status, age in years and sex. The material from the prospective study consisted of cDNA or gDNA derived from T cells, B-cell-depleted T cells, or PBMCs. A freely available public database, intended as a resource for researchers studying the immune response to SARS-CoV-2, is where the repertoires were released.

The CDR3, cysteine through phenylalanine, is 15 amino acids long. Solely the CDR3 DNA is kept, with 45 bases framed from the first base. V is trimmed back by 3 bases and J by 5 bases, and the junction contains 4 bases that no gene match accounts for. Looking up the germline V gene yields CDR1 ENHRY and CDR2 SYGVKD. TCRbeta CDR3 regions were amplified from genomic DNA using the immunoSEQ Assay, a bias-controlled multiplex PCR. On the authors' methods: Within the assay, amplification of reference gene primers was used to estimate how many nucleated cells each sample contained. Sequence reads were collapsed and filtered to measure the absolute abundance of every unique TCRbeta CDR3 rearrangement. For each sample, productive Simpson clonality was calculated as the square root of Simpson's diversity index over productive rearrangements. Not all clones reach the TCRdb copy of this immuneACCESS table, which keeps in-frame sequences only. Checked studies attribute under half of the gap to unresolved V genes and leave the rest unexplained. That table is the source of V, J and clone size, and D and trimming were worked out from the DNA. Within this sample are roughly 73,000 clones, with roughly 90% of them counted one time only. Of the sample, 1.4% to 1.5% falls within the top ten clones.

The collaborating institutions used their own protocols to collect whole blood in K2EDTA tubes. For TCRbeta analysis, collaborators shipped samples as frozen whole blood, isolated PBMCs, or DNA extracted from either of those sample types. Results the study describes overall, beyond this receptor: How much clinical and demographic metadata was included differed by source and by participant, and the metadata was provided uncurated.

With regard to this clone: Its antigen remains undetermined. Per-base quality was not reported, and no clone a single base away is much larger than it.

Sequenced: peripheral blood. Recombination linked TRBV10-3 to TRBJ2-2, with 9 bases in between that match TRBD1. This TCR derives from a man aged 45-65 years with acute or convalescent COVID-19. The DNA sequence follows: TGTGCCATCAGTGAAGGAGGGACAGGGACCGGGGAGCTGTTTTTT. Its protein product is CAISEGGTGTGELFF.